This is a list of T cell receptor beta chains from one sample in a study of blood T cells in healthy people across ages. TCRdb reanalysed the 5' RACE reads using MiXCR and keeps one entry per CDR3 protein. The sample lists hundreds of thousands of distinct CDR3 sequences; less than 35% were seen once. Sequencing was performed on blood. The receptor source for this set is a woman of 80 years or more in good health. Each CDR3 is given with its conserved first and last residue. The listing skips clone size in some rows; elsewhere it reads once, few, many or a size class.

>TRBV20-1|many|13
CSARDGRVTEAFF
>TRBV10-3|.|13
CAISESSDYGYTF
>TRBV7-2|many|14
CASSLFGATYEQYF
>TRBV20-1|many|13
CSARETFTDTQYF
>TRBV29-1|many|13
CSVSRGPLYEQYF
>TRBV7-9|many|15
CASSLGDREGRGYTF
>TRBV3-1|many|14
CASSQDYLKETQYF
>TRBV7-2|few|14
CASSIGTGSTEAFF
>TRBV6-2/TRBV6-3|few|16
CASNERGVHQNTEAFF
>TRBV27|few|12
CASSSGGGNLFF
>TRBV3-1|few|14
CASSQARRNEKLFF
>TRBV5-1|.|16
CASSLAGQGAGDTQYF
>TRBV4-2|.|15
CASSQGTDLAGELFF